Each of the 23 T cell receptor beta chains below was sequenced from the same sample in a study of cytomegalovirus exposure and HLA in healthy donors. Generated by immunoSEQ multiplex PCR, the TCRdb table keeps only in-frame clones and is missing some. The table lists about 260,000 clones, roughly 91% of them singletons. Sequenced input: PBMCs. These receptors all stem from a woman aged 30 to 39 in good health and CMV-seronegative.

This chain connects TRBV4-2 to TRBJ2-7; 11 bases line up with TRBD1. The CDR3 has 14 residues. Trimming at V came to 4 bases and at J to 6 bases, leaving 5 bases not matched to a gene. CDR1 is LGHNA and CDR2 is YNFKEQ in the germline V gene. The CDR3 here is CASSPGQGALEQYF. As DNA, the CDR3 is TGTGCCAGCAGCCCTGGACAGGGGGCCCTCGAGCAGTACTTC.

A remark on this clone: Other nucleotide sequences in the sample specify the same CDR3. The DNA of the CDR3 is TGTGCCAGCAGTATCGGACAGGGCTATGGCTACACCTTC. Translation: CASSIGQGYGYTF. The chain uses TRBV2 and TRBJ1-2; TRBD1 aligns across 8 bases. Germline values: CDR1 SNHLY, CDR2 FYNNEI. Unmatched junction bases numbered 3, after V lost 5 bases and J lost 4 bases. There are 13 residues in the CDR3.

The gene calls are TRBV28 and TRBJ2-7; unclear D gene. The germline gives CDR1 MDHEN, CDR2 SYDVKM. The V gene lost 2 bases and the J gene lost 4 bases, with 12 bases spanning the gap. The CDR3 extends over 14 amino acids. The CDR3 coding sequence is TGTGCCAGCAGTTTAGAGTCCCTCGGATACGAGCAGTACTTC. Encoded protein: CASSLESLGYEQYF. Combining the CDR3 with reference TRBV28 and TRBJ2-7 gives the whole variable domain DVKVTQSSRYLVKRTGEKVFLECVQDMDHENMFWYRQDPGLGLRLIYFSYDVKMKEKGDIPEGYSVSREKKERFSLILESASTNQTSMYLCASSLESLGYEQYFGPGTRLTVT.

The rearrangement links TRBV7-9 to TRBJ2-5; tentatively, D is TRBD1 (7 bases). Germline values: CDR1 SEHNR, CDR2 FQNEAQ (reference sequence). The V end was cut by 5 bases, the J end by 2 bases, with 18 bases between. The CDR3 totals 16 residues. This CDR3 is CASSTKGGQKQETQYF. The CDR3 coding sequence is TGTGCCAGCAGCACAAAGGGGGGACAGAAACAAGAGACCCAGTACTTC.

This clone appeared a single time. V usage is TRBV5-6 and J usage is TRBJ2-7; 10 bases are a match to TRBD2. Germline assignment: CDR1 SGHDT and CDR2 YYEEEE. The V gene end was trimmed by 2 bases and the J gene end by 3 bases; junction bases not matched to a gene: 8. This CDR3 spans 16 amino acids. The CDR3 sequence: CASSLRLAGAYYEQYF. The CDR3 nucleotides are TGTGCCAGCAGCTTACGGCTAGCGGGAGCCTACTACGAGCAGTACTTC.

This rearrangement joins TRBV7-9 to TRBJ2-7, with a possible D match to TRBD2 (5 bases). The germline V and J ends were trimmed by 5 bases and 4 bases, with 24 bases remaining between them. This CDR3 has 17 residues. Germline CDR1 and CDR2: SEHNR and FQNEAQ (reference sequence). The CDR3 reads CASSPYDPWMEVYEQYF. CDR3 coding DNA: TGTGCCAGCAGCCCCTACGACCCGTGGATGGAGGTTTACGAGCAGTACTTC.

V and J are TRBV6-1 and TRBJ2-6; D call uncertain. CDR3 length equals 15 residues. V was clipped by 1 base and J by 1 base, with 5 bases between them. Germline loops: CDR1 MNHNS, CDR2 SASEGT. CDR3 in amino acids: CASSEVGSGANVLTF. DNA for the CDR3: TGTGCCAGCAGTGAAGTTGGATCTGGGGCCAACGTCCTGACTTTC.

This clone is a singleton in its sample. V gene TRBV27 combines with J gene TRBJ2-7; perhaps TRBD1 as D (5 bases). This CDR3 region has 14 residues. Germline-derived CDR1 and CDR2 are MNHEY and SMNVEV (reference sequence). V was cut by 6 bases and J by 11 bases, with 23 bases left in between. CDR3 region: CASSSNGLGLGEYF. In DNA form, the CDR3 reads TGTGCCAGCAGCTCAAATGGGCTAGGCCTAGGGGAGTACTTC.

The V and J genes are TRBV29-1 and TRBJ2-7; 7 bases align to TRBD2. V shed 1 base, J shed 3 bases, and the junction held 3 bases outside the gene matches. The CDR3 length is 13 residues. Germline CDR1 SQVTM, CDR2 ANQGSEA. Here the CDR3 DNA reads TGCAGCGTTGAAGGACTAGCAGACTACGAGCAGTACTTC. Translation gives CSVEGLADYEQYF.

In DNA form, the CDR3 reads TGCGCCAGCAGCACCTACACATCCTACAGGGGCGAGTTCTTC. Amino acids: CASSTYTSYRGEFF. The V and J genes are TRBV5-1 and TRBJ2-1, with 7 bases that match TRBD1. This CDR3 has 14 amino acids. The V gene's germline CDR1 is SGHRS and CDR2 YFSETQ. The ends lost 4 bases at V and 14 bases at J; junction bases unmatched: 15.

There are a few counts of this clone. The chain joins TRBV9 to TRBJ2-2; D is undetermined. CDR1 and CDR2 (germline): SGDLS, YYNGEE. This CDR3 has 12 residues. Trimming cost V 6 bases and J 0 bases, with 3 bases left between them. The CDR3, as DNA: TGTGCCAGCACGTCGAACACCGGGGAGCTGTTTTTT. This gives the protein CASTSNTGELFF.

The J gene is TRBJ2-1, the V gene TRBV7-9, with TRBD2 identical over 10 bases. Unmatched junction bases numbered 13, after V lost 11 bases and J lost 9 bases. This CDR3 contains 14 residues. Germline values: CDR1 SEHNR, CDR2 FQNEAQ (reference sequence). The CDR3 region is CAFNRASGSSEQFF. The CDR3 DNA follows: TGTGCCTTTAACCGGGCTAGCGGGAGCTCTGAGCAGTTCTTC.

The chain links TRBV7-9 to TRBJ2-7; 8 bases are a match to TRBD1. J was trimmed by 3 bases and V by 6 bases; bases with no gene match: 10. Looked up from germline, CDR1 is SEHNR and CDR2 is FQNEAQ (reference sequence). The CDR3 has 15 amino acids. Here the CDR3 DNA reads TGTGCCAGCAGTCCCGGGACAGGTTATCTCTACGAGCAGTACTTC. This encodes CASSPGTGYLYEQYF. The full variable domain, in which reference TRBV7-9 and TRBJ2-7 provide the parts outside the CDR3, is DTGVSQNPRHKITKRGQNVTFRCDPISEHNRLYWYRQTLGQGPEFLTYFQNEAQLEKSRLLSDRFSAERPKGSFSTLEIQRTEQGDSAMYLCASSPGTGYLYEQYFGPGTRLTVT.

The genes are TRBV11-2 and TRBJ2-1, with 7 bases that match TRBD2. CDR3 size: 14 residues. V dropped 2 bases and J dropped 9; count of bases not matched to a gene: 7. Germline V gene sequence: CDR1 SGHAT, CDR2 FQNNGV. CDR3 DNA: TGTGCCAGCAGCTTACGGCGGGAGTCAAGTGAGCAGTTCTTC. Its translation is CASSLRRESSEQFF.

The gene calls are TRBV25-1 and TRBJ1-1; D might be TRBD1 (6 bases). Trimming removed 8 bases at V and 1 base at J, with 20 bases between. Germline assignment: CDR1 MGHDK and CDR2 SYGVNS. This CDR3 is 16 amino acids long. This CDR3 is CASSWGAGEGNTEAFF. The CDR3 DNA sequence: TGTGCCAGCTCCTGGGGGGCAGGGGAGGGGAACACTGAAGCTTTCTTT.

The J gene is TRBJ2-2, the V gene TRBV11-2; D ambiguous. V was clipped by 7 bases and J by 1 base, with 1 base between them. The CDR3 covers 11 residues. Looked up from germline, CDR1 is SGHAT and CDR2 is FQNNGV. Here the CDR3 reads CASKNTGELFF. The CDR3, as DNA: TGTGCCAGCAAGAACACCGGGGAGCTGTTTTTT.

The chain employs TRBV9 and TRBJ2-7; 11 bases are shared with TRBD2. The CDR3 totals 15 residues. Looked up from germline, CDR1 is SGDLS and CDR2 is YYNGEE. V dropped 3 bases and J dropped 4; count of bases not matched to a gene: 6. In DNA form, the CDR3 reads TGTGCCAGCAGCGAAGGGACTAGCGGAGGTTACGAGCAGTACTTC. Encoded protein: CASSEGTSGGYEQYF.

J is TRBJ2-2 and V is TRBV5-1; the D gene is possibly TRBD1 (6 bases). This CDR3 has 15 residues. V was shortened by 4 bases and J by 3 bases, with 13 bases between the two germline ends. The germline gives CDR1 SGHRS, CDR2 YFSETQ. The CDR3 protein is CASSTRDKDTGELFF. The DNA of the CDR3 is TGCGCCAGCAGCACCCGGGACAAAGACACCGGGGAGCTGTTTTTT.

The chain joins TRBV28 to TRBJ1-2, with 9 bases identical to TRBD1. CDR1 MDHEN and CDR2 SYDVKM come from the germline V gene. V lost 6 bases and J lost 1; bases outside the gene matches: 18. The CDR3 loop spans 19 amino acids. The CDR3 is CASSTETGTGSTHNYGYTF. The CDR3 DNA sequence: TGTGCCAGCAGCACCGAAACCGGGACAGGGAGCACCCATAACTATGGCTACACCTTC.

The V gene is TRBV29-1, the J gene TRBJ2-7; the D call may be TRBD1 or TRBD2 (6 bases each). The CDR3 consists of 11 residues. V was shortened by 3 bases and J by 6 bases, with 9 bases between the two germline ends. Germline assignment: CDR1 SQVTM and CDR2 ANQGSEA. As DNA, the CDR3 is TGCAGCGTTGATTCGGGGGCCGAGCAGTACTTC. Amino acids: CSVDSGAEQYF.

The V gene is TRBV27, the J gene TRBJ2-1; 12 nucleotides match TRBD2. Unmatched junction bases numbered 12, after V lost 6 bases and J lost 9 bases. This CDR3 is built from 16 residues. Germline V gene data show CDR1 as MNHEY and CDR2 as SMNVEV (reference sequence). The CDR3 here is CASSLRTSGIGGEQFF. The CDR3 DNA sequence: TGTGCCAGCAGCCTAAGGACTAGCGGGATTGGGGGTGAGCAGTTCTTC.

This chain links TRBV10-3 with TRBJ1-3; tentative D call: TRBD1 (5 bases). Trimming took off 9 bases at V and 9 bases at J, with 21 bases between the two ends. Germline assignment: CDR1 ENHRY and CDR2 SYGVKD. The CDR3 sequence is 14 residues long. The CDR3 loop reads CAIKAGGTGTTIYF. The CDR3, as DNA: TGTGCCATAAAAGCGGGCGGAACGGGGACCACCATATATTTT.

The chain couples TRBV6-5 to TRBJ2-7; D gene unclear. This CDR3 has 11 residues. Looked up from germline, CDR1 is MNHEY and CDR2 is SVGAGI. V lost 3 bases and J lost 6, with 6 bases in between. The CDR3 spells CASSYDSEQYF. The DNA for the CDR3 is TGTGCCAGCAGTTATGATAGCGAGCAGTACTTC.